Presented here are 18 T cell receptor beta chains from one specimen sequenced in a study of identical twins. MiXCR, run by TCRdb on the 5' RACE reads, gives a single entry per CDR3 protein. The sample lists 300,000 to 350,000 distinct CDR3 sequences, about 12% seen once, with more than 6% in the top ten. The sample was also reused in another study, on yellow fever vaccine responses in identical twins.

The sequenced material came from CD8+ T cells sorted from blood. These receptors all come from a woman aged 18-29 years in good health.

This clonotype was observed a handful of times. The chain carries TRBV3-1 and TRBJ2-5; D ambiguous. Germline V CDR1 and CDR2: LGHDT, YNNKEL (reference sequence). The CDR3 extends over 15 amino acids. V was shortened by 0 bases and J by 2 bases, with 10 bases between the two germline ends. CDR3 bases: TGTGCCAGCAGCCAAGAGGTGATAGCTCAAGAGACCCAGTACTTC. Translated, it gives CASSQEVIAQETQYF.

The genes are TRBV24-1 and TRBJ2-5, with unresolved D. The CDR3 spans 15 residues. Germline V gives CDR1 KGHDR, CDR2 SFDVKD. V was shortened by 0 bases and J by 2 bases, with 9 bases between the two germline ends. The CDR3, as DNA: TGTGCCACCAGTGATTTGGGGCAGCCGCAAGAGACCCAGTACTTC. It is translated as CATSDLGQPQETQYF.

The table lists this clonotype with many counts. This rearrangement joins TRBV29-1 to TRBJ1-1, with 7 bases that match TRBD1. CDR3 length: 11 residues. The V gene's germline CDR1 is SQVTM and CDR2 ANQGSEA. The trim removed 6 bases at V and 11 bases at J, leaving 9 bases unmatched. CDR3 residues: CSVATQGGAFF. The CDR3 region has the DNA TGCAGCGTAGCCACTCAGGGGGGCGCTTTCTTT.

This clonotype was counted at least ten times. V and J are TRBV12-3 or TRBV12-4 and TRBJ2-1, with D perhaps matching TRBD1 (5 bases). There are 14 residues in the CDR3. V lost 2 bases, J lost 2 bases, and 7 bases lay in between. CDR3 in amino acids: CASSLIGAYNEQFF. The CDR3 coding sequence is TGTGCCAGCAGTTTAATAGGGGCCTACAATGAGCAGTTCTTC.

This clonotype was detected only a few times. The rearrangement uses TRBV5-6 and TRBJ2-3; either TRBD1 or TRBD2 may fit D (5 bases each). Germline V CDR1 and CDR2: SGHDT, YYEEEE. Trimming took 2 bases from V and 4 from J, leaving 11 bases between them. This CDR3 has 14 residues. CDR3 coding DNA: TGTGCCAGCAGCTTCGGGATAGGGGCAGATACGCAGTATTTT. Protein sequence: CASSFGIGADTQYF.

The genes are TRBV20-1 and TRBJ2-7, with 8 bases lining up with TRBD1. The J segment lost 7 bases and the V segment lost 0 bases, leaving 8 bases of the junction unmatched. The V gene's germline CDR1 is DFQATT and CDR2 SNEGSKA (reference sequence). The length of the CDR3 is 14 residues. The CDR3 bases are TGCAGTGCTAGAGACCGGACAGGGAGTTGGGAGCAGTACGTC. Amino acids: CSARDRTGSWEQYV.

This clonotype was detected many times. The DNA for the CDR3 is TGCGCCAGCAGCTACACAGAGATCACTGAAGCTTTCTTT. Its translation: CASSYTEITEAFF. The chain has TRBV4-1 and TRBJ1-1, with no clear D. Germline lookup yields CDR1 MGHRA and CDR2 YSYEKL. V shed 5 bases and J shed 4 bases, with 11 bases lying between them. This CDR3 spans 13 amino acids.

In this sample, this clonotype turned up a few times. The rearrangement links TRBV11-2 to TRBJ2-3; D may correspond to TRBD1 or TRBD2 (6 bases each). V lost 2 bases to trimming and J lost 2 bases, with 17 bases between them. The CDR3 is 17 amino acids. Germline V gives CDR1 SGHAT, CDR2 FQNNGV. The CDR3 nucleotides are TGTGCCAGCAGCTTATTTGGGGGGCCGATCTTCACAGATACGCAGTATTTT. Translation gives CASSLFGGPIFTDTQYF. Using reference TRBV11-2 and TRBJ2-3 for the parts outside the CDR3, the full variable domain is EAGVAQSPRYKIIEKRQSVAFWCNPISGHATLYWYQQILGQGPKLLIQFQNNGVVDDSQLPKDRFSAERLKGVDSTLKIQPAKLEDSAVYLCASSLFGGPIFTDTQYFGPGTRLTVL.

This clonotype was seen a few times. The gene calls are TRBV11-2 and TRBJ2-7, with D perhaps assigned TRBD1 or TRBD2 (5 bases each). V gave up 1 base and J gave up 6 bases, with 10 bases separating them. Germline assignment: CDR1 SGHAT and CDR2 FQNNGV. The CDR3 is 13 amino acids. The CDR3 sequence is CASSLGGDREQYF. The CDR3 nucleotides read TGTGCCAGCAGCTTAGGAGGGGATCGCGAGCAGTACTTC.

The DNA of the CDR3 is TGTGCCAGCAGCGGCACAGGGGTAACTAGCTCCTACAATGAGCAGTTCTTC. Its translation is CASSGTGVTSSYNEQFF. The rearrangement joins TRBV9 to TRBJ2-1; TRBD1 aligns across 7 bases. After removal of 3 bases from V and 0 bases from J, the junction contained 9 bases not matched to a gene. The CDR3 sequence is 17 residues long. The germline CDR1 and CDR2 sequences are SGDLS and YYNGEE. Together with reference TRBV9 and TRBJ2-1, the CDR3 gives the full variable domain: DSGVTQTPKHLITATGQRVTLRCSPRSGDLSVYWYQQSLDQGLQFLIQYYNGEERAKGNILERFSAQQFPDLHSELNLSSLELGDSALYFCASSGTGVTSSYNEQFFGPGTRLTVL.

The chain has TRBV12-3 or TRBV12-4 and TRBJ2-7; the D is unclear. With 4 bases removed from V and 4 bases from J, the gap between germline ends came to 8 bases. The CDR3 consists of 12 residues. The CDR3 nucleotides read TGTGCCAGCAGTTCGAGAGAATACGAGCAGTACTTC. This gives the protein CASSSREYEQYF.

The table lists this clonotype with many counts. The chain employs TRBV24-1 and TRBJ2-3; TRBD1 agrees at 7 bases. The trim removed 7 bases at V and 3 bases at J, leaving 6 bases unmatched. The germline V gene has CDR1 KGHDR and CDR2 SFDVKD. The CDR3 totals 14 residues. The CDR3 DNA is TGTGCCACCAGAGGACAGGCTGAAACAGATACGCAGTATTTT. Translation: CATRGQAETDTQYF.

This clonotype was recorded many times. The chain links TRBV15 to TRBJ2-6; D gene ambiguous. V lost 3 bases and J 2 bases, leaving 14 bases between the germline ends. The CDR3 totals 17 residues. Per the germline V gene, CDR1 is LNHNV and CDR2 is YYDKDF (reference sequence). Here the CDR3 reads CATSSPNSRAGANVLTF. In DNA form, the CDR3 reads TGTGCCACCAGCAGCCCCAATTCTAGGGCTGGGGCCAACGTCCTGACTTTC.

The chain couples TRBV9 to TRBJ1-4, with TRBD1 matching over 9 bases. V shed 4 bases, J shed 9 bases, and the junction held 10 bases outside the gene matches. The germline gives CDR1 SGDLS, CDR2 YYNGEE. This CDR3 spans 15 amino acids. As DNA, the CDR3 is TGTGCCAGCAGCCCCTCGGGGACAGGGTCGCAAAAACTGTTTTTT. This translates into CASSPSGTGSQKLFF.

This clonotype showed up many times. The rearrangement joins TRBV27 to TRBJ2-7; D may match TRBD1 or TRBD2 (5 bases each). Looked up from germline, CDR1 is MNHEY and CDR2 is SMNVEV (reference sequence). This CDR3 comprises 15 residues. The CDR3 reads CASLGASGGRYEQYF. The CDR3, as DNA: TGTGCTTCCCTTGGGGCCAGCGGCGGACGTTACGAGCAGTACTTC.

The rearrangement joins TRBV11-2 to TRBJ2-1; a weak D match, TRBD1 (6 bases). Germline CDR1 reads SGHAT; CDR2 reads FQNNGV. The ends were cut back, 5 bases at V and 12 bases at J, with 14 bases in the middle. The CDR3 covers 12 residues. The CDR3 DNA reads TGTGCCAGCAGCCGACGGACAGATCCGCAGTTCTTC. It is translated as CASSRRTDPQFF.

In this sample, this clonotype turned up a few times. This chain joins TRBV20-1 and TRBJ2-7, with 8 bases identical to TRBD1. The CDR3 runs 11 residues. V was pared by 3 bases and J by 6 bases, with 1 base of the junction left unmatched. The germline gives CDR1 DFQATT, CDR2 SNEGSKA (reference sequence). CDR3 nucleotide sequence: TGCAGTGCTAGCACAGGGGGCGAGCAGTACGTC. Its protein product is CSASTGGEQYV.

This chain links TRBV6-1 with TRBJ2-1; 8 bases are a match to TRBD2. The CDR3 is made up of 14 amino acids. With V trimmed by 7 bases and J by 0 bases, 2 bases remained unmatched. Germline V lookup: CDR1 MNHNS, CDR2 SASEGT. The CDR3 DNA is TGTGCCAGCATAAGCGGGAGCTCCTACAATGAGCAGTTCTTC. As protein: CASISGSSYNEQFF.